This T cell receptor (beta chain) came from a study of T cell responses to AZD1222 COVID-19 vaccine. This clone was detected a few times. What it binds is not known. Data came from immunoSEQ multiplex PCR; TCRdb stores just in-frame clones and leaves some out. This sample carries about 130,000 clones, about 93% of them seen once, and the ten largest clones take 6.5% to 8%. CDR3 length: 11 amino acids. The germline V gene has CDR1 SQVTM and CDR2 ANQGSEA. The V gene lost 5 bases and the J gene lost 13 bases, with 17 bases spanning the gap. Study-level findings and limits: There were mostly white British donors and more females than males, and clonal diversity was possibly underestimated. Elevations in Spike-specific TCR breadth and depth followed administration of two AZD1222 doses.

The source was peripheral blood, collected 28 days after the second AZD1222 dose. V and J are TRBV29-1 and TRBJ1-2; perhaps TRBD1 as D (5 bases). The origin of this receptor is an adult who received the AZD1222 COVID-19 vaccine. CDR3 in DNA: TGCAGCGTTTACCGGGGGGGAAGCGCCACCTTC. Residues: CSVYRGGSATF.